This T cell receptor beta chain was documented in a study of blood T cell repertoires in COVID-19. Methods used by the authors: It was from reference gene primer amplification that nucleated cell counts were estimated. TCRdb's copy holds only in-frame clones and misses some; the assay was immunoSEQ multiplex PCR. For V, J and clone size, that table is used; D and trimming come from the DNA. The table shows about 130,000 clones, with about 80% occurring only once. Recovered Cohort 3 donors showed two negative PCRs, clearance, or symptom resolution. The TCR comes from a man aged 45-60 years who had recovered from COVID-19. Sequenced material: PBMCs or T cells enriched from blood (not recorded which).

The CDR3 loop reads CASSGPGQGNEKLFF. The CDR3 DNA follows: TGTGCCAGCAGCGGACCGGGACAGGGAAATGAAAAACTGTTTTTT. The gene calls are TRBV7-8 and TRBJ1-4; 9 bases match TRBD1. This CDR3 region has 15 residues. Germline CDR1 is SGHVS and CDR2 is FQNEAQ. V dropped 5 bases and J dropped 5; count of bases not matched to a gene: 6.